The 8 T cell receptor beta chains below were found in one sample sequenced in a study of cytomegalovirus exposure and HLA in healthy donors (dated by TCRdb to about 2017). Library preparation used the immunoSEQ multiplex PCR assay. For the multiplex PCR, a mixture combining 60 forward primers for TCR Vbeta segments and 13 reverse primers for TCR Jbeta segments was used. In its TCRdb copy, this immuneACCESS table keeps in-frame sequences only and misses some clones. Where compared with another copy, unresolved V genes explain less than half of these, and the others have no known cause. This sample gives more than 90,000 clones in total; 65% to 80% of them show up just once. The biggest ten clones account for 1.5% to 2% of the sample. The specimen was PBMCs. The source is a middle-aged woman in good health and CMV-seronegative.

The chain recombines TRBV19 with TRBJ2-7; TRBD1 agrees at 9 bases. The trim removed 3 bases at V and 5 bases at J, leaving 8 bases unmatched. CDR1 and CDR2 (germline): LNHDA, SQIVND (reference sequence). The CDR3 runs 15 residues. DNA of the CDR3: TGTGCCAGTAGTATGGGGGACAGGGCGAGAAACGAGCAGTACTTC. It is translated as CASSMGDRARNEQYF. Combining the CDR3 with reference TRBV19 and TRBJ2-7 gives the whole variable domain DGGITQSPKYLFRKEGQNVTLSCEQNLNHDAMYWYRQDPGQGLRLIYYSQIVNDFQKGDIAEGYSVSREKKESFPLTVTSAQKNPTAFYLCASSMGDRARNEQYFGPGTRLTVT.

V and J are TRBV7-8 and TRBJ2-7; no clear D. The CDR3 runs to 15 residues. Germline CDR1 and CDR2: SGHVS and FQNEAQ. Between the trimmed V and J ends, which lost 1 base and 6 bases, there was a span of 16 bases. CDR3 in DNA: TGTGCCAGCAGCTTAGTGGTGGCTCGTTACAGCGAGCAGTACTTC. Protein: CASSLVVARYSEQYF.

Here the CDR3 reads CATAKLAGEETQYF. CDR3 bases: TGTGCCACCGCGAAACTAGCGGGGGAAGAGACCCAGTACTTC. The chain uses TRBV6-5 and TRBJ2-5; 11 bases map to TRBD2. This CDR3 region has 14 residues. Germline assignment: CDR1 MNHEY and CDR2 SVGAGI. Trimming removed 10 bases from V and 3 bases from J; junction bases left unmatched: 7.

The gene calls are TRBV11-2 and TRBJ2-1, with 11 bases matching TRBD2. The germline CDR1 and CDR2 sequences are SGHAT and FQNNGV. CDR3 length: 16 residues. Trimming cost V 7 bases and J 12 bases; bases outside gene matches: 17. CDR3 residues: CASNNPVGLAGGGQFF. The CDR3 nucleotides read TGTGCCAGCAACAACCCCGTCGGGCTAGCGGGGGGCGGGCAGTTCTTC.

V gene TRBV9 combines with J gene TRBJ2-5; D perhaps matches TRBD2 (5 bases). CDR1 is SGDLS, CDR2 YYNGEE, per germline. V lost 0 bases and J lost 4, with 13 bases in between. There are 15 residues in the CDR3. The CDR3 is CASSVDPGNLETQYF. The CDR3 DNA reads TGTGCCAGCAGCGTAGACCCGGGGAATTTAGAGACCCAGTACTTC.

In this sample, this clone turned up once. The V and J genes are TRBV11-2 and TRBJ2-5; possible D gene TRBD1, 5 bases. V gave up 5 bases and J gave up 4 bases, with 14 bases separating them. The germline V gene encodes CDR1 SGHAT and CDR2 FQNNGV. The CDR3 extends over 14 amino acids. This CDR3 reads CASSPWTMRETQYF. CDR3 DNA: TGTGCCAGCAGCCCTTGGACAATGCGAGAGACCCAGTACTTC.

This chain links TRBV6-6 with TRBJ2-1; 9 bases align to TRBD1. The germline gives CDR1 MNHNY, CDR2 SVGAGI (reference sequence). The CDR3 contains 14 residues. The V gene end was trimmed by 5 bases and the J gene end by 8 bases; junction bases not matched to a gene: 7. CDR3 sequence reads: CASSAGQGGDEQFF. The CDR3 DNA is TGTGCCAGCAGTGCGGGACAGGGAGGCGATGAGCAGTTCTTC.

CDR3 loop: CSVEGTSGGKNTGELFF. The CDR3 region has the DNA TGCAGCGTTGAAGGGACTAGCGGGGGGAAGAACACCGGGGAGCTGTTTTTT. The V call is TRBV29-1, the J call TRBJ2-2; 14 bases line up with TRBD2. This CDR3 is built from 17 residues. After removal of 1 base from V and 1 base from J, the junction contained 2 bases not matched to a gene. Germline V lookup: CDR1 SQVTM, CDR2 ANQGSEA.